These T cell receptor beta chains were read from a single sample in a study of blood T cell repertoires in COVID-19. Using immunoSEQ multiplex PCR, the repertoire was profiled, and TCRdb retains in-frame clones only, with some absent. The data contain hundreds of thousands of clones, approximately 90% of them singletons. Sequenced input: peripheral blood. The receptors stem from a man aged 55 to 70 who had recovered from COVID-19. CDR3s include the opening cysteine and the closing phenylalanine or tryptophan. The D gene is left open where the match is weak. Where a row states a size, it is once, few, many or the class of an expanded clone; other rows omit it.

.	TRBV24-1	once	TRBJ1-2	TGTGCCACCAGTGATTTCGACAGAGACTATGGCTACACCTTC	CATSDFDRDYGYTF
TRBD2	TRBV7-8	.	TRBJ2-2	TGTGCCAGCAGCTTAGCGCTGACTAGCGTGGGGGACCCGAACACCGGGGAGCTGTTTTTT	CASSLALTSVGDPNTGELFF
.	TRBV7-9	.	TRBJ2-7	TGTGCCAGCAGCTTAGCCAGGCTGAATTCCTACGAGCAGTACTTC	CASSLARLNSYEQYF
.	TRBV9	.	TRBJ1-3	TGTGCCAGCAGCCCCCGGCAGGTTGGAAACACCATATATTTT	CASSPRQVGNTIYF
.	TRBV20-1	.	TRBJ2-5	TGCAGTGCTAGTAGCAGGAAGCTACAAGAGACCCAGTACTTC	CSASSRKLQETQYF
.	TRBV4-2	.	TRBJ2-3	TGTGCCAGCAGCCCAGTTATGGGCACAGATACGCAGTATTTT	CASSPVMGTDTQYF
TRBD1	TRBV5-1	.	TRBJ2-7	TGCGCCAGCAGCTTTAGGCCGACAGGGGCCTACGAGCAGTACTTC	CASSFRPTGAYEQYF
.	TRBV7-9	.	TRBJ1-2	TGTGCCAGCAGCTCGGGTAACAGGGAGTCTAACTATGGCTACACCTTC	CASSSGNRESNYGYTF
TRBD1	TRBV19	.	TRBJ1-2	TGTGCCAGCGCGACAGGGGGGCAATCTTCGGTGCGTGGCTACACCTTC	CASATGGQSSVRGYTF
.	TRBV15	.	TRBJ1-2	TGTGCCACCAGCAGAGGCCGCTCACAGAACTATGGCTACACCTTC	CATSRGRSQNYGYTF
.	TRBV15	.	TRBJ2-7	TGTGCCACCAGCAGAGATCCAGGGGAACCCTACGAGCAGTACTTC	CATSRDPGEPYEQYF
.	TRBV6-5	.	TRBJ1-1	TGTGCCAGCAGGAGGAGGGAACGGGCTTTCTTT	CASRRRERAFF
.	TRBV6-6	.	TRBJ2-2	TGTGCCAGCAGCTCGCCGACAGGCCCGAACACCGGGGAGCTGTTTTTT	CASSSPTGPNTGELFF
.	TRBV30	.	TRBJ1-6	TGTGCCTGGAGTATACAGGGTCCCAATTCACCCCTCCACTTT	CAWSIQGPNSPLHF
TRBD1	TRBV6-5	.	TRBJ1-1	TGTGCCAGCAGTTACTCAATGGGACAGTTGAACACTGAAGCTTTCTTT	CASSYSMGQLNTEAFF
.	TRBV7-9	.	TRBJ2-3	TGTGCCAGCAGCTTCGATCAAGCTGTCGCAGATACGCAGTATTTT	CASSFDQAVADTQYF